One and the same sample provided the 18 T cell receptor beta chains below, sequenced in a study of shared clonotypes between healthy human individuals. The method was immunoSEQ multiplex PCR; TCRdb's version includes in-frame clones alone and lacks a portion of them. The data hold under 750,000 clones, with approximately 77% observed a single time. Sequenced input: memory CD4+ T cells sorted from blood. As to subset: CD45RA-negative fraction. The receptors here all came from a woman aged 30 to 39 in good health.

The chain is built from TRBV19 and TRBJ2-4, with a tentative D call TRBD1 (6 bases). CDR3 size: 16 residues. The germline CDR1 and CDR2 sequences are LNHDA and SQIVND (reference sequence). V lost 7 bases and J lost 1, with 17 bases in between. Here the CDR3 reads CASNENREEAKNIQYF. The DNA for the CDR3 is TGTGCCAGTAACGAAAACAGGGAAGAGGCCAAAAACATTCAGTACTTC.

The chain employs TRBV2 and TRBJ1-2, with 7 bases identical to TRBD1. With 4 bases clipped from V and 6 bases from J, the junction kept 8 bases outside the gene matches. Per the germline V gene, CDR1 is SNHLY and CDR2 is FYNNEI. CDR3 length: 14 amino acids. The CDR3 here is CASSVTGEGDGYTF. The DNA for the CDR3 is TGTGCCAGCAGTGTTACAGGGGAGGGGGATGGCTACACCTTC.

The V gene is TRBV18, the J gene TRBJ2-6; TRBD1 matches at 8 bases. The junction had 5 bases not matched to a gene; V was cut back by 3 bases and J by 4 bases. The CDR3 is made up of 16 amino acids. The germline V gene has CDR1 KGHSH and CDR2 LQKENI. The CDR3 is CASSPQGAQGANVLTF. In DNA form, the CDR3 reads TGTGCCAGCTCACCCCAGGGGGCGCAAGGGGCCAACGTCCTGACTTTC.

CDR3 loop: CASSISSNTQYF. CDR3 nucleotide sequence: TGTGCCAGTAGTATTTCGTCTAATACGCAGTATTTT. The J gene is TRBJ2-3, the V gene TRBV19; D not resolved. This CDR3 contains 12 residues. Trimming took 3 bases from V and 7 from J, leaving 8 bases between them. Germline V gene sequence: CDR1 LNHDA, CDR2 SQIVND (reference sequence).

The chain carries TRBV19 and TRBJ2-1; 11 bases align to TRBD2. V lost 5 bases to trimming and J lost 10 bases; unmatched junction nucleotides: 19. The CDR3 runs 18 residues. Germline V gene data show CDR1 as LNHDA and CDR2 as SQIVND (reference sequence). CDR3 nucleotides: TGTGCCAGTAGTCTGGACAGGGGTAGACTAGCGGGAAGGGGGGAGCAGTTCTTC. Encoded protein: CASSLDRGRLAGRGEQFF. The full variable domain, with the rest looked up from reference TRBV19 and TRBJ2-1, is DGGITQSPKYLFRKEGQNVTLSCEQNLNHDAMYWYRQDPGQGLRLIYYSQIVNDFQKGDIAEGYSVSREKKESFPLTVTSAQKNPTAFYLCASSLDRGRLAGRGEQFFGPGTRLTVL.

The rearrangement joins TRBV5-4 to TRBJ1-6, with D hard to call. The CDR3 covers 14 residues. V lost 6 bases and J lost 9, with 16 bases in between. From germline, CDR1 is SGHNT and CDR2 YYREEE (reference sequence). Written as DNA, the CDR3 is TGTGCCAGCATCGATGGGGAGAAGGGTTCACCCCTCCACTTT. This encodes CASIDGEKGSPLHF. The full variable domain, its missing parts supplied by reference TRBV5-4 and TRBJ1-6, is ETGVTQSPTHLIKTRGQQVTLRCSSQSGHNTVSWYQQALGQGPQFIFQYYREEENGRGNFPPRFSGLQFPNYSSELNVNALELDDSALYLCASIDGEKGSPLHFGNGTRLTVT.

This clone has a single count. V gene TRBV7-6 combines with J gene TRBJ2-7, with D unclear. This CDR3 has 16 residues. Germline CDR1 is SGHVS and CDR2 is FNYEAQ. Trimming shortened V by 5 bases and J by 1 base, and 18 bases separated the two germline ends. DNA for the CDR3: TGTGCCAGCAGCCCCCGGAGAGCAATGGGTTCCTACGAGCAGTACTTC. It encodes CASSPRRAMGSYEQYF.

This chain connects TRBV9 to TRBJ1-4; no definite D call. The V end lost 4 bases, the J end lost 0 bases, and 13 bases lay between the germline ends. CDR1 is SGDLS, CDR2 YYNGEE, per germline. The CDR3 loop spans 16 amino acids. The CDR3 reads CASSPTLPATNEKLFF. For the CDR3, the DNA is TGTGCCAGCAGCCCGACTCTACCAGCAACTAATGAAAAACTGTTTTTT.

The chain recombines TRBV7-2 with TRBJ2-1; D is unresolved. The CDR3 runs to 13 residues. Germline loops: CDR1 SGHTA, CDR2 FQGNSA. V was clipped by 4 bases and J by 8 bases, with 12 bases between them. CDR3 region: CASSSRPGDEQFF. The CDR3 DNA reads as TGTGCCAGCAGCTCTCGCCCGGGCGATGAGCAGTTCTTC.

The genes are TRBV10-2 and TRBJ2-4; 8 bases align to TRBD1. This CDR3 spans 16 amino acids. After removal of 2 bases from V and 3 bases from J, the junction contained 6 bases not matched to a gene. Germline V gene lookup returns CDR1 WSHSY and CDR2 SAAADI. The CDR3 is CASSEQGAGGKNIQYF. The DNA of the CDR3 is TGCGCCAGCAGTGAGCAGGGGGCTGGGGGCAAAAACATTCAGTACTTC.

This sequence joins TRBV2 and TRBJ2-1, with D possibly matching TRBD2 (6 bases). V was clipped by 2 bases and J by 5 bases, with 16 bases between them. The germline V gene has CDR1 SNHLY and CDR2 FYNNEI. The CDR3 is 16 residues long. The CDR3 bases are TGTGCCAGCAGTGAATCCGTCGCGGGACTTGACAATGAGCAGTTCTTC. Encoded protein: CASSESVAGLDNEQFF.

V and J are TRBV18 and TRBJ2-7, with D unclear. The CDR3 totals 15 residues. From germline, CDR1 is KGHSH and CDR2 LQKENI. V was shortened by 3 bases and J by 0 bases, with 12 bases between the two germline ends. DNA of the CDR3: TGTGCCAGCTCACCGGACGTTTGGACCTCCTACGAGCAGTACTTC. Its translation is CASSPDVWTSYEQYF.

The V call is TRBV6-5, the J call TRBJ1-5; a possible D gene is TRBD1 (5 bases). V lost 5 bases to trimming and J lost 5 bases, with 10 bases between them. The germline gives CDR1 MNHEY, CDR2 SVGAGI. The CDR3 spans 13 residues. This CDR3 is CASSREGHQPQHF. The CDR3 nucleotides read TGTGCCAGCAGTCGGGAGGGGCATCAGCCCCAGCATTTT.

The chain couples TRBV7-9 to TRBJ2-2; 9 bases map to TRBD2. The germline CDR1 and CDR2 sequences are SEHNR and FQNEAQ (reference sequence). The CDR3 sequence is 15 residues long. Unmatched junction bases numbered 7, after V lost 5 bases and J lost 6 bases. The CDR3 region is CASSLSGSPAGELFF. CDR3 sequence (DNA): TGTGCCAGCAGCCTTAGCGGGAGTCCGGCCGGGGAGCTGTTTTTT.

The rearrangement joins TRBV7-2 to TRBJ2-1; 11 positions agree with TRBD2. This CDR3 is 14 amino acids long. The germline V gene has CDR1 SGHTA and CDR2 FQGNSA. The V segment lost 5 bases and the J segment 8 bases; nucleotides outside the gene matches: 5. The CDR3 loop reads CASSPGLAVDEQFF. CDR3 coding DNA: TGTGCCAGCAGCCCGGGACTAGCGGTCGATGAGCAGTTCTTC.

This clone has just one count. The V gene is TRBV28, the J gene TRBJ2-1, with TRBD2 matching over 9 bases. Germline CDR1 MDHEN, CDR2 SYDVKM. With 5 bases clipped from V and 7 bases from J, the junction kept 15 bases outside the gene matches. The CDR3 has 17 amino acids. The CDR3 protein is CASSPAGGSFKGNEQFF. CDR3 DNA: TGTGCCAGCAGTCCAGCGGGAGGCTCCTTTAAGGGGAATGAGCAGTTCTTC.

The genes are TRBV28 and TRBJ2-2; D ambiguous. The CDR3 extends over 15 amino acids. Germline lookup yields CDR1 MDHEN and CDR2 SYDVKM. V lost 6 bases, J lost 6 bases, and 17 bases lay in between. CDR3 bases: TGTGCCAGCAGCTTTCCCCTGGGAAACGCCGGGGAGCTGTTTTTT. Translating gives CASSFPLGNAGELFF.

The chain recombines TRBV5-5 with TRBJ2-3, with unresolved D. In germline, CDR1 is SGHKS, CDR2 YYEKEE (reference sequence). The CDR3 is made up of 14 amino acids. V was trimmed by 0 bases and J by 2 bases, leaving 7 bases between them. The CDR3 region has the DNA TGTGCCAGCAGCTTGGCTCCCTACACAGATACGCAGTATTTT. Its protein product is CASSLAPYTDTQYF.